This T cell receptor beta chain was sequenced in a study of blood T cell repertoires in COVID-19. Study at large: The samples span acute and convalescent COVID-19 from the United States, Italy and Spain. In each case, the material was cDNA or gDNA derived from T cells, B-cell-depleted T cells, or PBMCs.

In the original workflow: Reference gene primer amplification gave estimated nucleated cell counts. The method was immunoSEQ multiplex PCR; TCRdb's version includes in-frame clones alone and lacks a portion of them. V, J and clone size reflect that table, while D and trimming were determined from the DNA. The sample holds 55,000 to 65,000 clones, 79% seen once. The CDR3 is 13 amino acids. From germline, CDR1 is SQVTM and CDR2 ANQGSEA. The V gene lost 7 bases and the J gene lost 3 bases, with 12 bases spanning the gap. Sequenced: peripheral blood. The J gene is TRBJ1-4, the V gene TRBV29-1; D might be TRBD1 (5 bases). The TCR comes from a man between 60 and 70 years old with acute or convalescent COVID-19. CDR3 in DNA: TGCAGCGCCCAGGGCTCAGCTAATGAAAAACTGTTTTTT. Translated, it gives CSAQGSANEKLFF.